The clone carrying this T cell receptor beta chain was seen at least ten times. What it recognizes is unknown. The data derive from a study of T cell repertoires in cytomegalovirus infection. Overall study context: In public TCR beta signatures, there were indications of both CMV infection and matching HLA type.

TCRdb used MiXCR to reprocess the reads, holding one entry per CDR3 protein. Here the sample spans approximately 500,000 distinct CDR3 sequences, approximately 15% being singletons. CDR1 is SGHAT and CDR2 is FQNNGV in the germline V gene. Deletions cut 2 bases from V and 3 bases from J, with 13 bases between. The CDR3 runs 15 residues. The study's findings and limits: The response measured ex vivo was dominated by TCR beta clonotypes (HLA-C-restricted and CMV-specific). Of the TCR beta families, the public ones yielded a cumulative frequency that identified carriers of CMV plus the relevant HLA.

Sequenced: CD8+ T cells from PBMCs. The sequence derives from a human donor in good health (CMV status not recorded). Some clones in this sample may be carry-over from other donors' samples. The chain joins TRBV11-2 to TRBJ1-1; D uncertain. This chain's CDR3 is CASSLIKSADTEAFF. In DNA form, the CDR3 reads TGTGCCAGCAGCTTAATCAAGTCGGCGGACACTGAAGCTTTCTTT.